The present entry profiles one T cell receptor beta chain with its context. Germline V lookup: CDR1 SGDLS, CDR2 YYNGEE. V was pared by 1 base and J by 0 bases, with 8 bases between. This CDR3 is 14 amino acids long. This entry is derived from a study of blood T cell repertoires in COVID-19. Across the study: The study drew acute and convalescent COVID-19 samples from the United States, Italy and Spain. From T cells, B-cell-depleted T cells, or PBMCs came the material, which was cDNA or gDNA.

The repertoire was sequenced with immunoSEQ multiplex PCR; TCRdb's copy has only in-frame clones and lacks some. Seen here are about 360,000 clones, approximately 91% observed once, and the top ten hold roughly 1.9%. Researchers sorted participants into cohorts using their self-reported clinical history. The sequence derives from a woman in her thirties or forties with acute COVID-19. The rearrangement joins TRBV9 to TRBJ2-7; D ambiguous. The sample comprised PBMCs or T cells enriched from blood (not recorded which). DNA of the CDR3: TGTGCCAGCAGCGTAATACCGAGCTCCTACGAGCAGTACTTC. Translated, it gives CASSVIPSSYEQYF.